Listed below are T cell receptor beta chains from one sample, sequenced in a study of T cell repertoires in cytomegalovirus infection. These receptors have no identified antigens. TCRdb ran MiXCR on the reads and lists one entry per CDR3 protein. The sample yields about 920,000 distinct CDR3 sequences, approximately 30% seen once. Sequenced here: cultured CD8+ T cells from PBMCs, sampled from culture after CMV antigen stimulation. These receptor sequences come from a human donor in good health (CMV status not recorded). Some clones in this sample may be carry-over from other donors' samples. CDR3s include the opening cysteine and the closing phenylalanine or tryptophan. A D gene is named only where the DNA matches it firmly. Rows give clone size only sometimes, using once, few, many, or a class for an expanded clone.

v_gene	abundance	d_gene	j_gene	CDR3aa	CDR3nt
TRBV7-9	many	TRBD2	TRBJ2-3	CASLPGTSSTDTQYF	TGTGCCAGCCTACCAGGGACTAGTAGCACAGATACGCAGTATTTT
TRBV27	many	-	TRBJ2-7	CASSLFSGGYEQYF	TGTGCCAGCAGTTTATTCTCCGGGGGCTACGAGCAGTACTTC
TRBV12-3/TRBV12-4	few	-	TRBJ2-7	CASRPQSSYEQYF	TGTGCCAGCAGGCCCCAAAGCTCCTACGAGCAGTACTTC
TRBV6-1	many	TRBD1	TRBJ1-1	CASSPGGAGTEAFF	TGTGCCAGCAGTCCAGGGGGCGCGGGCACTGAAGCTTTCTTT
TRBV28	-	TRBD1	TRBJ2-2	CASSSLGTGFTGELFF	TGTGCCAGCAGTTCTCTCGGGACAGGGTTCACCGGGGAGCTGTTTTTT
TRBV10-2	-	-	TRBJ2-1	CASSDPTEQFF	TGCGCCAGCAGTGATCCCACCGAGCAGTTCTTC
TRBV27	few	-	TRBJ1-1	CASSTRGGEAFF	TGTGCCAGCAGTACCAGGGGTGGAGAAGCTTTCTTT
TRBV7-9	few	-	TRBJ1-1	CASSRDGQLFGTEAFF	TGTGCCAGCAGCCGGGACGGGCAATTGTTCGGCACTGAAGCTTTCTTT
TRBV6-2/TRBV6-3	few	-	TRBJ2-3	CASSYAAGDTQYF	TGTGCCAGCAGTTACGCCGCGGGAGATACGCAGTATTTT
TRBV7-6	once	-	TRBJ2-3	CASSLLFLVAGSSEWPDTQYF	TGTGCCAGCAGCTTACTATTTCTAGTGGCGGGGTCTTCCGAATGGCCAGATACGCAGTATTTT
TRBV24-1	few	-	TRBJ1-1	CATSDAFYTEAFF	TGTGCCACCAGTGACGCTTTCTACACTGAAGCTTTCTTT
TRBV20-1	-	-	TRBJ2-2	CSAPDATSNTGELFF	TGCAGTGCCCCGGACGCAACTTCGAACACCGGGGAGCTGTTTTTT
TRBV7-2	-	TRBD2	TRBJ2-1	CASSLKVREDHNEQFF	TGTGCCAGCAGCTTAAAAGTTCGGGAGGACCACAATGAGCAGTTCTTC
TRBV7-2	many	TRBD2	TRBJ2-3	CASSSGLAGGLYTDTQYF	TGTGCCAGCAGCTCGGGACTAGCGGGGGGCCTCTACACAGATACGCAGTATTTT
TRBV7-8	few	TRBD1	TRBJ2-5	CASSRITDREETQYF	TGTGCCAGCAGCCGAATTACGGACAGGGAAGAGACCCAGTACTTC
TRBV20-1	once	TRBD1	TRBJ1-6	CSAREGQGFSYNSPLHF	TGCAGTGCTAGAGAGGGACAGGGGTTCTCCTATAATTCACCCCTCCACTTT
TRBV11-2	-	-	TRBJ1-2	CASSSSGNLFYGYTF	TGTGCCAGCAGCTCTTCGGGCAATCTGTTCTATGGCTACACCTTC
TRBV20-1	few	-	TRBJ2-7	CSARDLAAAYEQYF	TGCAGTGCTAGAGATCTTGCGGCAGCCTACGAGCAGTACTTC
TRBV4-1	-	-	TRBJ1-2	CASSQVLVGGYTF	TGCGCCAGCAGCCAAGTCCTCGTCGGGGGCTACACCTTC
TRBV6-5	-	-	TRBJ1-1	CASSYSAGAGWTEAFF	TGTGCCAGCAGTTACTCGGCGGGGGCGGGATGGACTGAAGCTTTCTTT